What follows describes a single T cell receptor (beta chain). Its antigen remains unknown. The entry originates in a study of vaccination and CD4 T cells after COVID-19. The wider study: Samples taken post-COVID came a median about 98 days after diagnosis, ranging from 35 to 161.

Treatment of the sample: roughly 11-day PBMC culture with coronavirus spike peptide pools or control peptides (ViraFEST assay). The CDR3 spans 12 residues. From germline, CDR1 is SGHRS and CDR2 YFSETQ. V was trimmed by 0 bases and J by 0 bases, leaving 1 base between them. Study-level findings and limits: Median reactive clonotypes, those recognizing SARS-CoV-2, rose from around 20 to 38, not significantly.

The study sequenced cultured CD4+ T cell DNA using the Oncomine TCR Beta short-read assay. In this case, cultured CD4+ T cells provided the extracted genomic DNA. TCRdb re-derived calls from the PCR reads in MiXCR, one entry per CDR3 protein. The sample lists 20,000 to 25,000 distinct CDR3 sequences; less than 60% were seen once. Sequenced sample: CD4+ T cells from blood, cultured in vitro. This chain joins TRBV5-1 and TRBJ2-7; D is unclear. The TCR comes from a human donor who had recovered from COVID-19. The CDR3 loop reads CASSLASYEQYF. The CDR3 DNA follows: TGCGCCAGCAGCTTGGCCTCCTACGAGCAGTACTTC.